The T cell receptor (beta chain) described here comes from a study of post-analysis software for immune sequencing data. Study at large: In terms of disease course, relapsing-remitting, secondary progressive and progressive-relapsing multiple sclerosis were included. Study observations and caveats: The study found significantly lower normalized Chao1 diversity in multiple sclerosis patients than in controls. Among five TRBV segments more frequent in patients than controls were TRBV5-6, TRBV5-1 and TRBV20-1. F measure showed strong co-clustering of same-batch samples.

The library was made from cDNA and included unique molecular identifiers. cDNA molecules numbering around 500,000 came from roughly 1 to 10 million T cells. TCRdb itself ran the PCR reads through MiXCR, one entry per CDR3 protein. The repertoire includes 450,000 or so distinct CDR3 sequences, under 55% of them detected once, and about 12% sits in the top ten. A remark on this clonotype: Its target is not known.

V was cut by 2 bases and J by 6 bases, with 14 bases left in between. CDR1 is SGHTA and CDR2 is FQGNSA in the germline V gene. The CDR3 totals 15 residues. The sample was blood. This TCR was recovered from a girl under 18 with multiple sclerosis. This sequence joins TRBV7-2 and TRBJ2-1; D remains ambiguous. CDR3 protein: CASSLLFGLGNEQFF. The CDR3 DNA reads TGTGCCAGCAGCTTATTATTTGGCTTAGGCAATGAGCAGTTCTTC.